This TCR beta chain comes out of a study of identifying expanded T cells in peripheral blood. Overall study findings and caveats: Over two and four weeks, about 17 and 20 clones changed, versus roughly 1.1 between replicates.

In the case of this clone: What it recognizes is unknown.

Generated by immunoSEQ multiplex PCR, the TCRdb table keeps only in-frame clones and is missing some. This table holds some 80,000 clones, roughly 90% found once. The sample taken for sequencing was blood. This TCR came from a person between 18 and 69 years old in good health.

The CDR3 DNA sequence: TGCAGTGCTAGGACGGTTGATGGCTACACCTTC. Protein product: CSARTVDGYTF. The genes are TRBV20-1 and TRBJ1-2; D remains ambiguous. CDR3 length equals 11 residues. Trimming cost V 3 bases and J 6 bases, with 8 bases left between them. Per germline, CDR1 DFQATT and CDR2 SNEGSKA (reference sequence).